This TCR beta chain was sequenced in a study of cytomegalovirus exposure and HLA in healthy donors. The wider study: A subsequent analysis stated that the 120 or so validation repertoires were run on the same platform as the 550 to 750 first-cohort repertoires. Study observations and caveats: Among TCR beta chains, those listed as cytomegalovirus-associated numbered about 160. Reported results showed that the classifier diagnosed cytomegalovirus status with high specificity and sensitivity.

With respect to this clone: Its antigen is still unknown.

This table comes from immunoSEQ multiplex PCR, and its TCRdb copy is limited to in-frame clones, with some not included. This repertoire shows under 85,000 clones, 94% found once; its top ten account for 2.5% to 3.5%. Germline CDR1 reads MGHRA; CDR2 reads YSYEKL. Trimming cost V 4 bases and J 1 base, with 31 bases left between them. The CDR3 totals 21 residues. V and J are TRBV4-1 and TRBJ1-1; D may be TRBD1 (6 bases). The material sequenced was PBMCs. This receptor was identified in a woman between 18 and 29 years old in good health and CMV-seropositive. The chain's CDR3 is CASSPGSLRAGTRSENTEAFF. The CDR3 nucleotides are TGCGCCAGCAGCCCAGGAAGCCTCAGAGCCGGGACACGGAGTGAGAACACTGAAGCTTTCTTT.